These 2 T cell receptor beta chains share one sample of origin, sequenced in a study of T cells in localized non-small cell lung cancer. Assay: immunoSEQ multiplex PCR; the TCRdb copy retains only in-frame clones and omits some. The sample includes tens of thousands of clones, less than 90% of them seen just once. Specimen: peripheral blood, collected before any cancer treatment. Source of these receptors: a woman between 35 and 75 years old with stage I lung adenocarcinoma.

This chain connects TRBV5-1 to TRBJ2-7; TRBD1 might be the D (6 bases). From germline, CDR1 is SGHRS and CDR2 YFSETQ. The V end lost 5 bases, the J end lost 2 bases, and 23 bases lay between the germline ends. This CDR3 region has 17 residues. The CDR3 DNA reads TGCGCCAGCAGACTGGCACTCCGGGACATATACCCCTACGAGCAGTACTTC. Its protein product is CASRLALRDIYPYEQYF.

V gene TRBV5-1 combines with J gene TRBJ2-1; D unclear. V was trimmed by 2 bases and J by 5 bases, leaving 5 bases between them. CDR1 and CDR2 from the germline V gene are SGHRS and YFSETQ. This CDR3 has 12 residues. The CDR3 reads CASSFRDNEQFF. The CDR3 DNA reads TGCGCCAGCAGCTTTAGGGACAATGAGCAGTTCTTC.